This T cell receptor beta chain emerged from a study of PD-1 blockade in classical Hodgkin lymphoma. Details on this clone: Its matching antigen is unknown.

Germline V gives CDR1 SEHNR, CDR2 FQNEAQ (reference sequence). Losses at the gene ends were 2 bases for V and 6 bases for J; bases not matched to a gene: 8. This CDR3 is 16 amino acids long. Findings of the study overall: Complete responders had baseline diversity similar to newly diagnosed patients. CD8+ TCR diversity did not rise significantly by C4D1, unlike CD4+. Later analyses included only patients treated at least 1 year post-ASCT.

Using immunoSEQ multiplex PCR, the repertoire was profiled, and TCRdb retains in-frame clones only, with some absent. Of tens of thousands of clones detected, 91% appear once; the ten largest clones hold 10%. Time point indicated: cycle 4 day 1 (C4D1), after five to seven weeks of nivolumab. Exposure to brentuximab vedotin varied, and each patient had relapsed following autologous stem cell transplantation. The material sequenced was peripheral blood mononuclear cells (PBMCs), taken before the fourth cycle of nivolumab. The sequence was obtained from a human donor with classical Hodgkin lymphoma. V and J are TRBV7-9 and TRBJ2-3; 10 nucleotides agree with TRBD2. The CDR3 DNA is TGTGCCAGCAGCTTACCGGGACTAGCGCACCGGGATACGCAGTATTTT. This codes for CASSLPGLAHRDTQYF. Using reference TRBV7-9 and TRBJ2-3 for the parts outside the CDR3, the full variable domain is DTGVSQNPRHKITKRGQNVTFRCDPISEHNRLYWYRQTLGQGPEFLTYFQNEAQLEKSRLLSDRFSAERPKGSFSTLEIQRTEQGDSAMYLCASSLPGLAHRDTQYFGPGTRLTVL.